Reported below is one TCR beta chain. The antigen it binds to is not known. The sample holds no much larger clone one base away, and base qualities are not on file. Collaborating institutions collected whole blood in K2EDTA tubes following their own protocols. Collaborator samples were shipped for TCRbeta analysis as frozen whole blood, isolated PBMCs, or DNA extracted from either sample type. These data belong to a study of blood T cell repertoires in COVID-19 (dated by TCRdb to about 2020). Looking at the study overall: Samples from collaborators originated in the United States, Italy and Spain and spanned both the acute and convalescent phases of COVID-19. The repertoires were made available in a free public database intended to serve as a resource for research on the immune response to SARS-CoV-2. The prospective study material was composed of cDNA or gDNA derived from T cells, B-cell-depleted T cells, or PBMCs. Nearly every sample came with metadata listing a de-identified subject ID, COVID-19 status, age in years and sex. Deeply sampled blood TCRbeta repertoires from subjects exposed to, actively infected with, or recovered from COVID-19 were included in the dataset. Where available, HLA class I and class II types were obtained from metadata supplied by the sample provider rather than from assay-based typing. The samples were drawn from the first 160 participants of the ongoing ImmuneRACE study and from 1,254 subjects provided by 6 global collaborators. The paper as a whole reports these results and caveats: The amount of clinical and demographic metadata varied by source and participant and was provided uncurated.

For CDR1 and CDR2, the germline V gene lists SNHLY and FYNNEI. The CDR3 spans 15 residues, from the cysteine through the phenylalanine. CDR3 DNA only is kept here, 45 bases in frame from base 1. V and J are truncated by 5 bases and 0 bases respectively, leaving an intervening sequence of 14 bases. TCRbeta CDR3 regions were amplified from genomic DNA using the immunoSEQ Assay, a bias-controlled multiplex PCR. The authors' analysis ran thus. The number of nucleated cells in each sample was estimated from the amplification of reference gene primers within the assay. To quantify the absolute abundance of each unique TCRbeta CDR3 rearrangement, sequence reads were collapsed and filtered. For each sample, productive Simpson clonality was calculated by taking the square root of Simpson's diversity index across productive rearrangements. TCRdb limited this immuneACCESS table to in-frame rearrangements with V and J called. A share of clones is missing; checked studies link under half to unresolved V genes, and the rest is unexplained. The V and J calls and clone size come from that table; D and trimming were worked out from the DNA. The sample yields about 44,000 clones; roughly nine tenths were counted once. The ten largest account for 15% of the sample.

The chain joins TRBV2 to TRBJ2-7, and the D gene may be TRBD2, 6 bases matching. What was sequenced was peripheral blood. This TCR derives from an older man with active COVID-19. The sequence in DNA is TGTGCCAGCAGTCCGGGGCGGGGCAACTCCTACGAGCAGTACTTC. Translation gives CASSPGRGNSYEQYF.